Following are 6 T cell receptor beta chains from one sample sequenced in a study of regulatory T cells in long-lasting Graves disease. Construction of the TCR beta libraries employed iRepertoire HTBI primers in conjunction with Arm-PCR of CDR3 regions. TCRdb re-analysed the multiplex PCR reads in MiXCR, keeping a single row per CDR3 protein. The top ten hold roughly 12% of the sample, which has 200,000 to 250,000 distinct CDR3 sequences, about 19% seen once. The time point denotes: newly diagnosed GD, antithyroid drugs for less than 3 months. Making the TCR library involved RNA that had been extracted from PBMCs. Separately, the same data were catalogued under a study of T cells in Graves' hyperthyroidism and ophthalmopathy.

The sequences come from peripheral blood mononuclear cells (PBMCs), collected at new diagnosis, from a patient treated with antithyroid drugs. Receptors were obtained from a woman younger than 45 with Graves disease.

This clonotype came up many times. This sequence joins TRBV4-2 and TRBJ2-7; D is possibly TRBD1 or TRBD2 (6 bases each). Between the trimmed V and J ends, which lost 0 bases and 6 bases, there was a span of 15 bases. This CDR3 region has 15 residues. CDR1 LGHNA and CDR2 YNFKEQ come from the germline V gene. CDR3 residues: CASSQEGTGASEQYF. Here the CDR3 DNA reads TGTGCCAGCAGCCAAGAGGGAACGGGGGCCTCCGAGCAGTACTTC.

Concerning this clonotype itself: It may be a read error: a sequence one base away is much more abundant. This chain joins TRBV6-2 or TRBV6-3 and TRBJ2-3, with no clear D. CDR3 length equals 13 residues. The V gene's germline CDR1 is MNHEY and CDR2 SVGEGT. CDR3 sequence reads: CVSRPPKGDTQYF. The CDR3 region has the DNA TGTGTCAGCAGACCACCTAAGGGCGATACGCAGTATTTT.

This chain joins TRBV12-3 or TRBV12-4 and TRBJ1-3; unclear D gene. With 6 bases removed from V and 2 bases from J, the gap between germline ends came to 14 bases. CDR3 length equals 15 residues. The CDR3 reads CASRPFWGPGNTIYF. CDR3 sequence (DNA): TGTGCCAGCAGACCTTTCTGGGGTCCTGGAAACACCATATATTTT.

Regarding this clonotype: With a far larger clone one base away, a read error is the likely cause. The chain joins TRBV2 to TRBJ2-1, with TRBD2 as a possible D gene (6 bases). This CDR3 is 16 amino acids long. From germline, CDR1 is SNHLY and CDR2 FYNNEI. DNA of the CDR3: TGTGCCAGCAGCCCGGGCGCTAGACCCCAAGGGGAGGAGCAGTCCTTC. Protein sequence: CASSPGARPQGEEQSF.

The chain couples TRBV5-6 to TRBJ1-2; 12 bases align to TRBD1. This CDR3 is built from 16 residues. The V gene end was trimmed by 3 bases and the J gene end by 3 bases; junction bases not matched to a gene: 6. The germline CDR1 and CDR2 sequences are SGHDT and YYEEEE. The CDR3 is CASSSTGTGGHYGYTF. CDR3 in DNA: TGTGCCAGCAGCTCTACTGGGACAGGGGGCCACTATGGCTACACCTTC.

The sample holds many counts of this clonotype. The chain combines TRBV30 with TRBJ1-3, with D unresolved. V shed 4 bases and J shed 0 bases, with 4 bases lying between them. Germline V gene sequence: CDR1 GTSNPN, CDR2 SVGIG (reference sequence). This CDR3 is built from 12 residues. The CDR3 loop is CAWKASGNTIYF. In DNA form, the CDR3 reads TGTGCCTGGAAAGCCTCTGGAAACACCATATATTTT.